This T cell receptor beta chain is from a study of long-term antiretroviral therapy in people with HIV. The CDR3 totals 14 residues. Germline loops: CDR1 MNHNS, CDR2 SASEGT. With 7 bases removed from V and 0 bases from J, the gap between germline ends came to 10 bases. Assay version v3.0 of immunoSEQ was used, and it was run at survey level. Assay: immunoSEQ multiplex PCR; the TCRdb copy retains only in-frame clones and omits some. Here the sample spans some 47,000 clones, nearly 95% being singletons. Sequences were derived from unsorted PBMCs, sampled 3.7 years after starting antiretroviral therapy. This sequence joins TRBV6-1 and TRBJ1-3; D call uncertain. The clonotype was recovered from a woman between 50 and 59 years old with HIV. This CDR3 is CASNLLSSGNTIYF. The CDR3 DNA follows: TGTGCCAGCAATCTCTTGAGCTCTGGAAACACCATATATTTT.